This T cell receptor beta chain comes out of a study of CD8+CD57+ T cells in acquired aplastic anemia. On the study more broadly: Sorting CD4+ and CD8+ cells gave DNA averaging about 3.1 ug.

This clonotype was detected ten times or more. Its specificity is not known. Only patients with CD8+CD57+ cell expansion on flow cytometry were chosen for sequencing. Severe acquired aplastic anemia was diagnosed in all patients. When blood sampling took place, the patients had received no therapy. Genomic DNA, the template, was used for profiling of the TCR beta VDJ and CDR3. MiXCR, applied by TCRdb to the reads, yields one record per CDR3 protein. The table records hundreds of thousands of distinct CDR3 sequences, around 30% of them present only once. Study-wide points: Around 27 was the count of CD8+ CDR3 sequences that patients shared with controls.

Germline CDR1 reads MGHDK; CDR2 reads SYGVNS. Trimming took off 6 bases at V and 0 bases at J, with 17 bases between the two ends. The length of the CDR3 is 16 residues. Material for sequencing was sorted CD4+, CD8+, or CD8+CD57+ T cells (not recorded which) from PBMCs. The origin of this receptor is a human donor with aplastic anemia. The rearrangement uses TRBV25-1 and TRBJ1-1, with a tentative D call TRBD1 (5 bases). CDR3 residues: CASRERDGFMNTEAFF. DNA of the CDR3: TGTGCCAGCAGAGAAAGGGACGGCTTCATGAACACTGAAGCTTTCTTT.